This is a list of T cell receptor beta chains from one sample in a study of regulatory T cells in long-lasting Graves disease. TCRdb recomputed calls from the multiplex PCR reads with MiXCR, one row per CDR3 protein. This table has under 400,000 distinct CDR3 sequences, over 15% appearing once. These same records also appear under a second study, on T cells in Graves' hyperthyroidism and ophthalmopathy.

Sequenced material: peripheral blood mononuclear cells (PBMCs), taken at new diagnosis, from a patient treated with antithyroid drugs. The source is a middle-aged man with Graves disease. The CDR3 runs from the conserved cysteine through the conserved F or W. A D gene is named only where the DNA matches it firmly. Not all rows give a size; the values are once, few, many and, for expanded clones, a class.

>TRBJ2-2|TRBV20-1|few|.
TGCAGTGCCCCAGTCAAGCGGGAGCTGTTTTTT
CSAPVKRELFF
>TRBJ1-4|TRBV12-5|.|.
TGTGCTAGTAGTCGTCCGGGAAACCTGTTTTTT
CASSRPGNLFF
>TRBJ2-2|TRBV2|.|.
TGTGCCAGCAGCTTAGAAGGGGTCGGGGAGCTGTTTTTT
CASSLEGVGELFF
>TRBJ2-1|TRBV15|many|TRBD2
TGTGCCACCAGCAGAGATCGCGGGGGGTACAATGAGCAGTTCTTC
CATSRDRGGYNEQFF
>TRBJ2-3|TRBV2|many|TRBD2
TGTGCCAGCAGCCCCGGGACTAGCGGGGGGGCCAGAGATACGCAGTATTTT
CASSPGTSGGARDTQYF
>TRBJ2-3|TRBV4-1|many|TRBD2
TGCGCCAGCAGCCAAGGCGTAGCGGGGGGCACAGATACGCAGTATTTT
CASSQGVAGGTDTQYF
>TRBJ2-3|TRBV7-9|.|.
TGTGCCAGCAGTCATATTCGGGGTTTGGTCTCAGATACGCAGTATTTT
CASSHIRGLVSDTQYF
>TRBJ1-5|TRBV6-1|few|.
TGTGCCAGCAGCCCTATGGGGGATCAGCCCCAGCATTTT
CASSPMGDQPQHF
>TRBJ2-3|TRBV28|many|TRBD2
TGTGCCAGCAGTTTTAGTAGCGGGGGGTTCCCCGATTCAGATACGCAGTATTTT
CASSFSSGGFPDSDTQYF
>TRBJ1-2|TRBV12-3/TRBV12-4|many|.
TGTGCCAGCAGTTTTGAATTCTATGGGTGCACCTTC
CASSFEFYGCTF
>TRBJ2-4|TRBV6-2/TRBV6-3|many|TRBD1
TGTGCCAGCAGTCAAATCGACAGGGTGGGAAACATTCAGTACTTC
CASSQIDRVGNIQYF
>TRBJ2-5|TRBV11-2|many|.
TGTGCCAGCAGCTTAGGGACCACGGAGACCCAGTACTTC
CASSLGTTETQYF
>TRBJ2-1|TRBV9|.|.
TGTGCCAGCAGCGTAGCTCCGGGCTACAATGAGCAGTTCTTC
CASSVAPGYNEQFF
>TRBJ1-1|TRBV10-3|many|TRBD1
TGTGCCATCAGTGCGGACAGGGGGAACACTGAAGCTTTCTTT
CAISADRGNTEAFF
>TRBJ1-1|TRBV12-3/TRBV12-4|.|TRBD1
TGTGCCAGCACGCGGGGCAGGGGGGCGGACTACACTGAAGCTCTCTTT
CASTRGRGADYTEALF
>TRBJ1-1|TRBV27|many|.
TGTGCCAGCACGGATTCGTATGGGGGGCAGAACACTGAAGCTTTCTTT
CASTDSYGGQNTEAFF
>TRBJ2-3|TRBV6-1|.|.
TGTGCCAGCTCACCGAGCGGCGGGCAGGGTCCAGATACGCAGTATTTT
CASSPSGGQGPDTQYF